Listed below are T cell receptor beta chains from one sample, sequenced in a study of long-term antiretroviral therapy in people with HIV. Clones were sequenced by immunoSEQ multiplex PCR, and TCRdb holds only the in-frame ones, with some missing. The table has 15,000 to 20,000 clones, roughly 80% seen once. The sequencing here drew on unsorted PBMCs, taken 0.6 years after starting antiretroviral therapy. These receptors all come from a young woman with HIV. CDR3s include the opening cysteine and the closing phenylalanine or tryptophan. D genes are given only for firm matches. Not every row has a clone size; where given, it reads once, few, many or a size class.

clone size: NA
J gene: TRBJ1-3
V gene: TRBV18
D gene: NA
CDR3 protein: CASSPGGASGNTIYF
CDR3 DNA: TGTGCCAGCTCACCAGGGGGCGCCTCTGGAAACACCATATATTTT

clone size: NA
J gene: TRBJ1-1
V gene: TRBV20-1
D gene: NA
CDR3 protein: CSAGGPTEAFF
CDR3 DNA: TGCAGTGCCGGAGGACCCACTGAAGCTTTCTTT

clone size: NA
J gene: TRBJ2-7
V gene: TRBV18
D gene: TRBD1
CDR3 protein: CASSAQGQGHEQYF
CDR3 DNA: TGTGCCAGCTCAGCGCAGGGACAGGGCCACGAGCAGTACTTC

clone size: NA
J gene: TRBJ1-1
V gene: TRBV29-1
D gene: NA
CDR3 protein: CSVTGFGEAFF
CDR3 DNA: TGCAGCGTTACAGGGTTTGGTGAAGCTTTCTTT

clone size: NA
J gene: TRBJ1-5
V gene: TRBV7-8
D gene: NA
CDR3 protein: CASSRWDSGNQPQHF
CDR3 DNA: TGTGCCAGCAGTAGGTGGGATTCGGGCAATCAGCCCCAGCATTTT

clone size: once
J gene: TRBJ2-1
V gene: TRBV5-1
D gene: NA
CDR3 protein: CASSWTVPGSYNEQFF
CDR3 DNA: TGCGCCAGCAGCTGGACAGTCCCTGGCTCCTACAATGAGCAGTTCTTC

clone size: NA
J gene: TRBJ2-1
V gene: TRBV9
D gene: TRBD1
CDR3 protein: CASSRAGGTYNEQFF
CDR3 DNA: TGTGCCAGCAGCCGCGCAGGGGGCACCTACAATGAGCAGTTCTTC

clone size: NA
J gene: TRBJ2-3
V gene: TRBV29-1
D gene: NA
CDR3 protein: CSVRGRDTDTQYF
CDR3 DNA: TGCAGCGTTAGGGGCAGGGACACAGATACGCAGTATTTT

clone size: NA
J gene: TRBJ2-1
V gene: TRBV28
D gene: NA
CDR3 protein: CASSTFDLVMGPSYNEQFF
CDR3 DNA: TGTGCCAGCAGTACCTTTGACCTCGTAATGGGGCCCTCCTACAATGAGCAGTTCTTC

clone size: once
J gene: TRBJ2-5
V gene: TRBV5-1
D gene: TRBD2
CDR3 protein: CASSLWGGQETQYF
CDR3 DNA: TGCGCCAGCAGCTTGTGGGGGGGCCAAGAGACCCAGTACTTC

clone size: NA
J gene: TRBJ2-3
V gene: TRBV6-4
D gene: TRBD1
CDR3 protein: CASSDQGATQYF
CDR3 DNA: TGTGCCAGCAGTGACCAGGGGGCTACGCAGTATTTT

clone size: NA
J gene: TRBJ2-5
V gene: TRBV9
D gene: NA
CDR3 protein: CASSGAGGWETQYF
CDR3 DNA: TGTGCCAGCAGCGGAGCAGGGGGGTGGGAGACCCAGTACTTC

clone size: NA
J gene: TRBJ2-3
V gene: TRBV7-8
D gene: TRBD2
CDR3 protein: CASSSTSGGLDTQYF
CDR3 DNA: TGTGCCAGCAGCTCCACTAGCGGGGGGCTGGATACGCAGTATTTT

clone size: once
J gene: TRBJ2-3
V gene: TRBV6-1
D gene: NA
CDR3 protein: CASSVGGFTDTQYF
CDR3 DNA: TGTGCCAGCAGTGTGGGAGGCTTCACAGATACGCAGTATTTT

clone size: NA
J gene: TRBJ2-2
V gene: TRBV7-9
D gene: NA
CDR3 protein: CASSLTGELFF
CDR3 DNA: TGTGCCAGCAGCTTAACCGGGGAGCTGTTTTTT

clone size: NA
J gene: TRBJ2-7
V gene: TRBV7-9
D gene: NA
CDR3 protein: CASSSASTTAQYF
CDR3 DNA: TGTGCCAGCAGCTCCGCTTCCACTACGGCGCAGTACTTC

clone size: NA
J gene: TRBJ2-3
V gene: TRBV30
D gene: NA
CDR3 protein: CAWGILGSDTQYF
CDR3 DNA: TGTGCCTGGGGCATACTAGGATCAGATACGCAGTATTTT

clone size: NA
J gene: TRBJ1-2
V gene: TRBV7-2
D gene: NA
CDR3 protein: CASSMFRDSGYTF
CDR3 DNA: TGTGCCAGCAGTATGTTCAGGGATTCTGGCTACACCTTC

clone size: NA
J gene: TRBJ2-1
V gene: TRBV11-3
D gene: NA
CDR3 protein: CASSLRDSGNNEQFF
CDR3 DNA: TGTGCCAGCAGCTTGAGGGACAGCGGGAACAATGAGCAGTTCTTC

clone size: NA
J gene: TRBJ1-4
V gene: TRBV15
D gene: TRBD1
CDR3 protein: CATSRGTGAEEKLFF
CDR3 DNA: TGTGCCACCAGCAGAGGGACAGGGGCAGAAGAAAAACTGTTTTTT

clone size: NA
J gene: TRBJ2-1
V gene: TRBV30
D gene: TRBD1
CDR3 protein: CAWAPTGQEYNEQFF
CDR3 DNA: TGTGCCTGGGCACCCACAGGACAGGAATACAATGAGCAGTTCTTC

clone size: NA
J gene: TRBJ2-7
V gene: TRBV6-1
D gene: TRBD1
CDR3 protein: CASSEPPGQSSYEQYF
CDR3 DNA: TGTGCCAGCAGTGAGCCACCGGGACAGAGCTCCTACGAGCAGTACTTC

clone size: NA
J gene: TRBJ2-5
V gene: TRBV5-3
D gene: TRBD2
CDR3 protein: CARSGLAGAVQETQYF
CDR3 DNA: TGTGCCAGAAGTGGACTAGCGGGAGCCGTTCAAGAGACCCAGTACTTC

clone size: NA
J gene: TRBJ2-7
V gene: TRBV28
D gene: TRBD1
CDR3 protein: CASSAAFPGQGAGEQYF
CDR3 DNA: TGTGCCAGCAGTGCCGCTTTTCCGGGACAGGGGGCCGGCGAGCAGTACTTC

clone size: NA
J gene: TRBJ1-2
V gene: TRBV2
D gene: TRBD1
CDR3 protein: CASTARGTGGGYTF
CDR3 DNA: TGTGCCAGCACTGCAAGAGGGACAGGGGGCGGCTACACCTTC

clone size: NA
J gene: TRBJ1-3
V gene: TRBV7-2
D gene: NA
CDR3 protein: CASSSIGRGRNTIYF
CDR3 DNA: TGTGCCAGCAGCTCAATCGGCAGGGGCAGAAACACCATATATTTT

clone size: NA
J gene: TRBJ1-1
V gene: TRBV9
D gene: NA
CDR3 protein: CASSPEPGEAFF
CDR3 DNA: TGTGCCAGCAGCCCAGAGCCGGGGGAAGCTTTCTTT